This TCR beta chain was recovered during a study of blood T cell repertoires in COVID-19 (dated by TCRdb to 2020 to 2022). With regard to the full study: Collaborator samples came from the United States, Italy and Spain and covered acute and convalescent phases of COVID-19. The prospective study material was composed of cDNA or gDNA derived from T cells, B-cell-depleted T cells, or PBMCs. Deeply sampled blood TCRbeta repertoires from subjects exposed to, actively infected with, or recovered from COVID-19 were included in the dataset. The repertoires were released in a freely available public database meant as a resource for research on the immune response to SARS-CoV-2. The samples were drawn from two sources: the first 160 participants of the ongoing ImmuneRACE study, and approximately 1,300 subjects contributed by 6 global collaborators. Nearly every sample came with metadata listing a de-identified subject ID, COVID-19 status, age in years and sex. Where available, HLA class I and class II types were obtained from metadata supplied by the sample provider rather than from assay-based typing. The investigation overall reported the following: Clinical and demographic metadata were provided uncurated, with the amount varying by source and participant.

The CDR3 numbers 16 residues from cysteine through phenylalanine. Just the 48-base CDR3 DNA is kept, in frame starting at base 1. CDR1 and CDR2, looked up from the germline V gene (reference sequence), are LGHDT and YNNKEL. Unmatched junction bases come to 5, with V trimmed by 0 bases and J by 4 bases. TCRbeta CDR3 regions were amplified from genomic DNA using the immunoSEQ Assay, a bias-controlled multiplex PCR. Per the source publication's procedure: Within the assay, amplification of reference gene primers was used to estimate how many nucleated cells each sample contained. To quantify the absolute abundance of each unique TCRbeta CDR3 rearrangement, sequence reads were collapsed and filtered. Productive Simpson clonality was computed per sample as the square root of Simpson's diversity index over productive rearrangements. TCRdb retrieved this table from immuneACCESS and kept in-frame rearrangements only. Not all clones are present; in checked studies, unresolved V genes account for under half, and no reason is known for the remainder. The V and J calls and the clone size are those of that table, but D and trimming were determined from the DNA. Present in this sample are a few hundred thousand clones, roughly 89% of which were seen just once. The biggest ten clones account for less than 3% of the sample.

Regarding this clone: No cognate antigen has been identified for it. The sample holds no much larger clone one base away, and base qualities are not on file.

Each collaborating institution followed its own protocols to collect whole blood in K2EDTA tubes. For TCRbeta analysis, collaborators shipped samples as frozen whole blood, isolated PBMCs, or DNA extracted from either of those sample types. The sequenced sample consisted of peripheral blood. The chain couples TRBV3-1 (or the pseudogene TRBV3-2) to TRBJ2-3; the junction holds 9 bases that match TRBD2. This receptor was obtained from a woman in her twenties or thirties with active or convalescent COVID-19. The sequenced DNA: TGTGCCAGCAGCCAAGAACCAGCGGGGGGATCAGATACGCAGTATTTT. The resulting protein is CASSQEPAGGSDTQYF.